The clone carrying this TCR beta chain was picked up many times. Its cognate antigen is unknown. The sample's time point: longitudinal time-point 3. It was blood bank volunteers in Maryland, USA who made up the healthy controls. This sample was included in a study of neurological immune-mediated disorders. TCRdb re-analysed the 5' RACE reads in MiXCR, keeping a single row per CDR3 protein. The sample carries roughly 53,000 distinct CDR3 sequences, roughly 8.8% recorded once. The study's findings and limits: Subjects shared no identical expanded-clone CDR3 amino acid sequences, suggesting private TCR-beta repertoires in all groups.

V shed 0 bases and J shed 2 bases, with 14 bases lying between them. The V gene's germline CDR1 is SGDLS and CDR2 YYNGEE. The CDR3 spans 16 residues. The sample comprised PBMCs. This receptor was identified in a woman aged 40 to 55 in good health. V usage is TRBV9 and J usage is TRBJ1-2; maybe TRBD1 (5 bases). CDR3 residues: CASSVDATGVNYGYTF. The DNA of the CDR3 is TGTGCCAGCAGCGTAGACGCCACAGGCGTAAACTATGGCTACACCTTC. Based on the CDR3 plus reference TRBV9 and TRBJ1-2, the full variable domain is DSGVTQTPKHLITATGQRVTLRCSPRSGDLSVYWYQQSLDQGLQFLIQYYNGEERAKGNILERFSAQQFPDLHSELNLSSLELGDSALYFCASSVDATGVNYGYTFGSGTRLTVV.